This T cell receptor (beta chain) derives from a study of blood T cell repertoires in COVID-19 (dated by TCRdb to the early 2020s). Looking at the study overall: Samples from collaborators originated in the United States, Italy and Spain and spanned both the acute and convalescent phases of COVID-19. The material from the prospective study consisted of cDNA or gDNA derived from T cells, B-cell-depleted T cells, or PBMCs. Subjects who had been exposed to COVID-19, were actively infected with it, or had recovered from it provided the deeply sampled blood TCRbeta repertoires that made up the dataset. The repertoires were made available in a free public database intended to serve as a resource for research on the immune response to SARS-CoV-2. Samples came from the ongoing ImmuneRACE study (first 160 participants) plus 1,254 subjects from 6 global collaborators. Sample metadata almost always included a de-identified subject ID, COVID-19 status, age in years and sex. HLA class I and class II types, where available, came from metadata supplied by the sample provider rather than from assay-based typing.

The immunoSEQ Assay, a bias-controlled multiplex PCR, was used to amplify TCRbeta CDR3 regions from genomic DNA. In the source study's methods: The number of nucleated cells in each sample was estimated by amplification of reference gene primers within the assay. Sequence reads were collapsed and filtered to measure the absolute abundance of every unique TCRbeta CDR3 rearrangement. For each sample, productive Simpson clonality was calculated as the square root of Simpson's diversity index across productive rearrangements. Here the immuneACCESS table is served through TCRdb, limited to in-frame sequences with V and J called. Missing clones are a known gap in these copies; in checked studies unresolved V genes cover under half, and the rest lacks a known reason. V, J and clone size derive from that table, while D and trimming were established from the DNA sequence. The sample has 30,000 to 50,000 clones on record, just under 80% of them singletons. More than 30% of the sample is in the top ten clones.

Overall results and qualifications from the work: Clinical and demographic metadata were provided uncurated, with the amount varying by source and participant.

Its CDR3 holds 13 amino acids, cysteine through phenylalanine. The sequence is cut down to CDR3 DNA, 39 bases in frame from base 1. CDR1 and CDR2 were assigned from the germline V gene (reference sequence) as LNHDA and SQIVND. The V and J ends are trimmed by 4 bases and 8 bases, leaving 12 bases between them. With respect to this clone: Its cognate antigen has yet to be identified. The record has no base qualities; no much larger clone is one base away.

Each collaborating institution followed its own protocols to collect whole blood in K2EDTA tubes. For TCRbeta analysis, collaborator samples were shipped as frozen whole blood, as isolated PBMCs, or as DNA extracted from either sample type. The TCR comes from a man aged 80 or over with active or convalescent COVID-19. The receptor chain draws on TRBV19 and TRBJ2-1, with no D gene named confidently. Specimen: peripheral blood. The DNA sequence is TGTGCCAGTAGTAGGGCCCGATCGCATGAGCAGTTCTTC. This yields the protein CASSRARSHEQFF.